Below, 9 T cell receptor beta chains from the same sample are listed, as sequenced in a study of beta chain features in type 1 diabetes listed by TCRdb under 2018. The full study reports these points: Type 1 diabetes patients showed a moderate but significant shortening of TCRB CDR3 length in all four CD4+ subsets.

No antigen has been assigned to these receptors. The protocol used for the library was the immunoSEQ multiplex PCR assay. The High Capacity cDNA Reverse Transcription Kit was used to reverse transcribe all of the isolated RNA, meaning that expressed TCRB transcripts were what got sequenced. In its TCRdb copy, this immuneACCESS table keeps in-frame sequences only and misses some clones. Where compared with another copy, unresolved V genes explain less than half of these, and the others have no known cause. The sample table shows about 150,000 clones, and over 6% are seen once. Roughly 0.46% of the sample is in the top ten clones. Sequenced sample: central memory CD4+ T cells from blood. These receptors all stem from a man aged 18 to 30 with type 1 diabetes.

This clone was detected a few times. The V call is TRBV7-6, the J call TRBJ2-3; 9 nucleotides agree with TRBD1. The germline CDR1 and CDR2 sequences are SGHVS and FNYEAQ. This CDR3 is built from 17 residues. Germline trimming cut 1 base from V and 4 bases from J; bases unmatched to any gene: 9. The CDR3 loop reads CASSLEPGQGLSDTQYF. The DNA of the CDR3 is TGTGCCAGCAGCTTAGAGCCGGGACAGGGCTTGTCAGATACGCAGTATTTT.

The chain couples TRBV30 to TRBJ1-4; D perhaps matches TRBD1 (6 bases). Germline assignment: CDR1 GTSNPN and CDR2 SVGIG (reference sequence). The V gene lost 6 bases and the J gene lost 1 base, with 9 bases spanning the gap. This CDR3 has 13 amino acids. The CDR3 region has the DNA TGTGCCTGCAACAGGGAAACTAATGAAAAACTGTTTTTT. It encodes CACNRETNEKLFF.

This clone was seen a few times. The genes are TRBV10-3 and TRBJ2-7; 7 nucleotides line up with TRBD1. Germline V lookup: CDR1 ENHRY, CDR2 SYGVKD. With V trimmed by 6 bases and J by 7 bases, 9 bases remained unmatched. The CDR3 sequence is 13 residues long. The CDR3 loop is CAIRPTGDGEQYF. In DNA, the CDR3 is TGTGCCATCAGGCCCACAGGGGACGGGGAGCAGTACTTC.

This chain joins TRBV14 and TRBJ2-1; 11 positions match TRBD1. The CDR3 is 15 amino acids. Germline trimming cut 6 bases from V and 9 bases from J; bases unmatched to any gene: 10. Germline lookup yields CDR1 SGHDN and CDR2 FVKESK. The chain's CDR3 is CASSDIRTGGSEQFF. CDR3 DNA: TGTGCCAGCAGTGACATCCGGACAGGGGGCAGTGAGCAGTTCTTC. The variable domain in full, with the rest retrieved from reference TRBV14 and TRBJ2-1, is EAGVTQFPSHSVIEKGQTVTLRCDPISGHDNLYWYRRVMGKEIKFLLHFVKESKQDESGMPNNRFLAERTGGTYSTLKVQPAELEDSGVYFCASSDIRTGGSEQFFGPGTRLTVL.

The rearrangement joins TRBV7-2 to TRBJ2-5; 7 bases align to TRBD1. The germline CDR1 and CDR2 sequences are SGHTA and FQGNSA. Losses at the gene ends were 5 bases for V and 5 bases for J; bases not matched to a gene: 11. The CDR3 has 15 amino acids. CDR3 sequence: CASSVRTGGRETQYF. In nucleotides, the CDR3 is TGTGCCAGCAGCGTACGGACAGGAGGTCGGGAGACCCAGTACTTC.

Here the CDR3 reads CASSGEAGQAYEQYF. DNA for the CDR3: TGTGCCAGCAGCGGTGAAGCGGGACAGGCCTACGAGCAGTACTTC. The V gene is TRBV7-9, the J gene TRBJ2-7, with D perhaps matching TRBD1 (8 bases). This CDR3 has 15 residues. CDR1 is SEHNR and CDR2 is FQNEAQ in the germline V gene (reference sequence). V was shortened by 5 bases and J by 2 bases, with 16 bases between the two germline ends.

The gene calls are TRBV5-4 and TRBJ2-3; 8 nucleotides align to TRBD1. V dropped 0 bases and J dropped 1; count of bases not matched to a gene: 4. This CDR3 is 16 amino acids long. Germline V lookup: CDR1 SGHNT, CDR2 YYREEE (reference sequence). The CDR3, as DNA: TGTGCCAGCAGCTTGGGGACAGGGAGTGGCACAGATACGCAGTATTTT. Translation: CASSLGTGSGTDTQYF.

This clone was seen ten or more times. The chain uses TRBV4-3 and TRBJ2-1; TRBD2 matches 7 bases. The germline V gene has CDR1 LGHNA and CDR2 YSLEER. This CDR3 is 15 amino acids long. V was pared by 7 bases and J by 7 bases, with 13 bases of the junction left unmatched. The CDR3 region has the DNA TGCGCCAGCACCCCTTCGGCGGGGGTGAGTAATGAGCAGTTCTTC. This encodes CASTPSAGVSNEQFF.

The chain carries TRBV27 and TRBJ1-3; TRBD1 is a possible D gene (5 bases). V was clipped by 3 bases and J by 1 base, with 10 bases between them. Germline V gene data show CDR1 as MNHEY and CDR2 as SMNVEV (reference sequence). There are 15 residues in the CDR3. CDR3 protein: CASSFKGLSGNTIYF. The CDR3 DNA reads TGTGCCAGCAGTTTTAAGGGACTGTCTGGAAACACCATATATTTT.